One TCR beta chain is described in this entry. Antigen unknown. This sample stems from a study of blood T cells in healthy people across ages. Overall study context: About one barcoded TCR beta cDNA was captured per two T cells. Whole-study results and caveats: Diversity figures derived from one million T cells were judged to underestimate the true value. Roughly linearly, TCR beta diversity per million T cells fell as age increased. There was no known CMV status for donors, so expanded clonotype changes were possibly confounded.

Together with a sample-barcoded 5' primer, a J-beta primer mix was included in a second PCR lasting about 6 to 11 cycles. TCRdb ran MiXCR on the 5' RACE reads and lists one entry per CDR3 protein. Of 600,000 to 650,000 distinct CDR3 sequences in the sample, 45% to 65% were seen once. Trimming shortened V by 5 bases and J by 0 bases, and 9 bases separated the two germline ends. The CDR3 spans 14 residues. Germline CDR1 is SGHTA and CDR2 is FQGNSA. The chain has TRBV7-2 and TRBJ2-3; D not resolved. Material for sequencing was blood. The TCR originated in a man in his sixties in good health. The CDR3 spells CASSRALSTDTQYF. The CDR3 DNA follows: TGTGCCAGCAGCCGCGCGTTGAGCACAGATACGCAGTATTTT.